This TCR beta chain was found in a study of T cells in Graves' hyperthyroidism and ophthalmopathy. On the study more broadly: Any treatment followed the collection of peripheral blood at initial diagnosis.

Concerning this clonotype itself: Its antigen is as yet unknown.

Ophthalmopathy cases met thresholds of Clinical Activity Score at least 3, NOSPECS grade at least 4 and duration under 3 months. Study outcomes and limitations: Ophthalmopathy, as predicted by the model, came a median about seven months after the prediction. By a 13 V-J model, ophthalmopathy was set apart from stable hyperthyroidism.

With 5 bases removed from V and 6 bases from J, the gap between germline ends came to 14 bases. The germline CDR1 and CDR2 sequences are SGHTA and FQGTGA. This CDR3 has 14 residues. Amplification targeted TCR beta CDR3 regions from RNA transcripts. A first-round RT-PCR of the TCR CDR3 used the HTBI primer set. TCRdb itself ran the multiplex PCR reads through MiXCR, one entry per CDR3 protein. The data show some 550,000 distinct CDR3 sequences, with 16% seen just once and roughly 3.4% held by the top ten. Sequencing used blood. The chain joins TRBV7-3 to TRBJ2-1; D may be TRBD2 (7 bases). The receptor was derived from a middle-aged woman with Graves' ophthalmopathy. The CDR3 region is CASSPSGGGNEQFF. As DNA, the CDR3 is TGTGCCAGCAGCCCCTCGGGGGGCGGCAATGAGCAGTTCTTC.